This is a list of T cell receptor beta chains from one sample in a study of tumor-infiltrating lymphocytes in oesophageal squamous cell carcinoma. TCRdb reprocessed the PCR reads via MiXCR and lists one record per CDR3 protein. The sample has over 8,500 distinct CDR3 sequences; around 50% are singletons. Specimen: esophageal tumor tissue. The origin of the receptors is a female donor with esophageal squamous cell carcinoma. CDR3s include the opening cysteine and the closing phenylalanine or tryptophan. The order of the fields is D gene, clone size, J gene, CDR3 length, V gene, CDR3 protein, CDR3 DNA. A D gene is named only where the DNA matches it firmly. Clone size is shown for a subset of rows, as once, few, many or a class of expanded clone.

D gene: .; clone size: once; J gene: TRBJ2-7; CDR3 length: 15; V gene: TRBV3-1; CDR3 protein: CASSQAAGSSYEQYF; CDR3 DNA: TGTGCCAGCAGCCAAGCGGCAGGGAGCTCCTACGAGCAGTACTTC
D gene: .; clone size: many; J gene: TRBJ2-2; CDR3 length: 15; V gene: TRBV10-1; CDR3 protein: CASSESPGVSGELFF; CDR3 DNA: TGCGCCAGCAGTGAGTCGCCAGGGGTGTCGGGGGAGCTGTTTTTT
D gene: .; clone size: many; J gene: TRBJ2-7; CDR3 length: 13; V gene: TRBV7-2; CDR3 protein: CASSPTRAYEQYF; CDR3 DNA: TGTGCCAGCAGCCCAACGAGGGCCTACGAGCAGTACTTC
D gene: .; clone size: .; J gene: TRBJ2-5; CDR3 length: 16; V gene: TRBV5-6; CDR3 protein: CASSLFKGGRQETQYF; CDR3 DNA: TGTGCCAGCAGCTTATTTAAAGGGGGGCGCCAAGAGACCCAGTACTTC
D gene: TRBD1; clone size: .; J gene: TRBJ2-4; CDR3 length: 14; V gene: TRBV24-1; CDR3 protein: CATSDPGQGLIQYF; CDR3 DNA: TGTGCCACCAGTGATCCGGGACAGGGACTCATTCAGTACTTC
D gene: .; clone size: many; J gene: TRBJ1-1; CDR3 length: 11; V gene: TRBV25-1; CDR3 protein: CASRHLTEAFF; CDR3 DNA: TGTGCCAGCAGGCACCTCACTGAAGCTTTCTTT
D gene: TRBD1; clone size: few; J gene: TRBJ2-3; CDR3 length: 13; V gene: TRBV7-2; CDR3 protein: CASSLDYRGTQYF; CDR3 DNA: TGTGCCAGCAGCTTAGACTACAGGGGAACGCAGTATTTT
D gene: .; clone size: .; J gene: TRBJ2-5; CDR3 length: 12; V gene: TRBV6-6; CDR3 protein: CASRIQQETQYF; CDR3 DNA: TGTGCCAGCAGGATACAGCAAGAGACCCAGTACTTC
D gene: .; clone size: few; J gene: TRBJ1-2; CDR3 length: 13; V gene: TRBV27; CDR3 protein: CASSFGGGYGYTF; CDR3 DNA: TGTGCCAGCAGTTTCGGGGGGGGCTATGGCTACACCTTC
D gene: TRBD2; clone size: many; J gene: TRBJ2-3; CDR3 length: 15; V gene: TRBV7-3; CDR3 protein: CASSLTSGETDTQYF; CDR3 DNA: TGTGCCAGCAGCTTGACTAGCGGGGAGACAGATACGCAGTATTTT
D gene: .; clone size: .; J gene: TRBJ2-7; CDR3 length: 15; V gene: TRBV7-2; CDR3 protein: CASRTRGSSYNEQYF; CDR3 DNA: TGTGCCAGCAGGACAAGGGGGAGCTCCTACAATGAGCAGTACTTC
D gene: .; clone size: .; J gene: TRBJ2-1; CDR3 length: 16; V gene: TRBV13; CDR3 protein: CASSHRGGEFFNEQFF; CDR3 DNA: TGTGCCAGCAGCCACAGAGGGGGAGAGTTTTTCAATGAGCAGTTCTTC
D gene: .; clone size: .; J gene: TRBJ2-5; CDR3 length: 16; V gene: TRBV7-3; CDR3 protein: CASSRVGANPRETQYF; CDR3 DNA: TGTGCCAGCAGCCGGGTGGGGGCCAACCCCCGAGAGACCCAGTACTTC
D gene: TRBD1; clone size: .; J gene: TRBJ2-5; CDR3 length: 15; V gene: TRBV7-2; CDR3 protein: CASSLGPGGPETQYF; CDR3 DNA: TGTGCCAGCAGCTTAGGGCCAGGGGGTCCGGAGACCCAGTACTTC
D gene: .; clone size: .; J gene: TRBJ2-6; CDR3 length: 19; V gene: TRBV10-3; CDR3 protein: CVISDRLDSRLSGANVLTF; CDR3 DNA: TGTGTCATCAGTGACCGGCTAGACAGCCGACTCTCTGGGGCCAACGTCCTGACTTTC
D gene: .; clone size: .; J gene: TRBJ2-2; CDR3 length: 14; V gene: TRBV6-1; CDR3 protein: CASSEHWRPGELFF; CDR3 DNA: TGTGCCAGCAGTGAGCATTGGAGGCCCGGGGAGCTGTTTTTT
D gene: .; clone size: .; J gene: TRBJ2-2; CDR3 length: 15; V gene: TRBV11-2; CDR3 protein: CASSSRDLNTGELFF; CDR3 DNA: TGTGCCAGCAGCTCCCGGGACTTGAACACCGGGGAGCTGTTTTTT
D gene: .; clone size: .; J gene: TRBJ2-6; CDR3 length: 16; V gene: TRBV10-3; CDR3 protein: CAISEIETSGANVLTF; CDR3 DNA: TGTGCCATCAGTGAGATCGAGACCTCTGGGGCCAACGTCCTGACTTTC
D gene: .; clone size: medium-sized; J gene: TRBJ2-7; CDR3 length: 15; V gene: TRBV7-2; CDR3 protein: CASSLVKGSYNEQYF; CDR3 DNA: TGTGCCAGCAGCTTGGTAAAGGGCTCCTACAATGAGCAGTACTTC
D gene: TRBD1; clone size: many; J gene: TRBJ1-1; CDR3 length: 14; V gene: TRBV28; CDR3 protein: CASSLGQGAVGAFF; CDR3 DNA: TGTGCCAGCAGTTTAGGACAGGGGGCCGTAGGGGCTTTCTTT
D gene: TRBD1; clone size: .; J gene: TRBJ1-2; CDR3 length: 13; V gene: TRBV7-6; CDR3 protein: CASGDSSGYGYTF; CDR3 DNA: TGTGCCAGCGGGGACAGTTCGGGCTATGGCTACACCTTC
D gene: TRBD2; clone size: .; J gene: TRBJ2-3; CDR3 length: 15; V gene: TRBV6-1; CDR3 protein: CASSRGTSFPDTQYF; CDR3 DNA: TGTGCCAGCAGCCGAGGGACTAGCTTTCCAGATACGCAGTATTTT
D gene: .; clone size: .; J gene: TRBJ1-6; CDR3 length: 15; V gene: TRBV4-2; CDR3 protein: CASSQGAGGPGEQYF; CDR3 DNA: TGTGCCAGCAGCCAAGGAGCGGGAGGGCCTGGCGAGCAGTACTTT
D gene: TRBD1; clone size: many; J gene: TRBJ2-7; CDR3 length: 15; V gene: TRBV28; CDR3 protein: CASSTGQQHSYEQYF; CDR3 DNA: TGTGCCAGCAGTACGGGACAGCAACACTCCTACGAGCAGTACTTC
D gene: TRBD2; clone size: .; J gene: TRBJ2-5; CDR3 length: 16; V gene: TRBV7-2; CDR3 protein: CASSLGLAGPYNEQYF; CDR3 DNA: TGTGCCAGCAGCTTAGGTCTAGCGGGCCCCTACAATGAGCAGTACTTC